The 8 T cell receptor beta chains presented below share a single source sample, sequenced in a study of blood T cell repertoires in COVID-19 (dated by TCRdb to the early 2020s). The protocol used for the library was the immunoSEQ multiplex PCR assay. The table comes from immuneACCESS by way of TCRdb, which keeps in-frame sequences with V and J called. Part of the clones is missing from these tables; in studies checked, under half for an unresolved V gene and the rest for unknown reasons. The sample yields 300,000 to 500,000 clones; roughly 90% were counted once. The ten most abundant clones make up 0.95% to 1% of the sample. The specimen sequenced was PBMCs or T cells enriched from blood (not recorded which). The receptor set was obtained from a woman between 25 and 40 years old with acute COVID-19.

The chain employs TRBV6-4 and TRBJ2-3; 8 bases are shared with TRBD1. The CDR3 extends over 14 amino acids. Trimming at V came to 0 bases and at J to 6 bases, leaving 2 bases not matched to a gene. Germline CDR1 reads MRHNA; CDR2 reads SNTAGT. CDR3 sequence (DNA): TGTGCCAGCAGTGACTCCCAGGGGGCGGATACGCAGTATTTT. It yields the protein CASSDSQGADTQYF.

Turning to this clone: A read error may produce the germline difference seen at one junction end. V and J are TRBV6-2 or TRBV6-3 and TRBJ2-7, with 9 bases that match TRBD2. Germline assignment: CDR1 MNHEY and CDR2 SVGEGT. This CDR3 has 11 amino acids. Here the CDR3 reads CASSVGTSFHF. The CDR3 DNA sequence: TGTGCCAGCAGTGTGGGGACTAGCTTCCACTTC.

The J gene is TRBJ1-2, the V gene TRBV19; the D gene is possibly TRBD1 (6 bases). The CDR3 has 17 residues. Germline V gives CDR1 LNHDA, CDR2 SQIVND (reference sequence). V lost 6 bases to trimming and J lost 5 bases, with 25 bases between them. The CDR3 reads CASSRTGQLRSGYGYTF. The CDR3 DNA is TGTGCCAGTAGCCGAACTGGACAGCTAAGATCGGGATATGGCTACACCTTC.

The chain joins TRBV19 to TRBJ2-1; 12 bases fit TRBD2. The junction had 6 bases not matched to a gene; V was cut back by 6 bases and J by 6 bases. The CDR3 is 15 residues long. Germline CDR1 is LNHDA and CDR2 is SQIVND (reference sequence). CDR3 in DNA: TGTGCCAGTAGCCCTAGCGGGGGGGCTTTCAATGAGCAGTTCTTC. Its translation is CASSPSGGAFNEQFF.

The chain uses TRBV7-9 and TRBJ1-3, with 8 bases lining up with TRBD1. CDR1 SEHNR and CDR2 FQNEAQ come from the germline V gene (reference sequence). V shed 1 base and J 1 base; nucleotides not matched to a gene: 3. This CDR3 has 16 amino acids. CDR3 DNA: TGTGCCAGCAGCTTAGGACGGACAGGGTCTGGAAACACCATATATTTT. It translates to CASSLGRTGSGNTIYF.

This chain links TRBV5-1 with TRBJ2-1; 9 bases align to TRBD1. The CDR3 is made up of 15 amino acids. Germline V CDR1 and CDR2: SGHRS, YFSETQ. The V and J ends lost 2 bases and 4 bases, in that order; junction bases with no gene match: 4. CDR3 nucleotides: TGCGCCAGCAGCTTAAGGGACAGGGAGTACAATGAGCAGTTCTTC. Translation: CASSLRDREYNEQFF.

J is TRBJ1-1 and V is TRBV5-1; possible D gene TRBD1, 5 bases. Trimming removed 4 bases at V and 1 base at J, with 8 bases between. CDR3 length: 13 amino acids. CDR1 is SGHRS, CDR2 YFSETQ, per germline. The CDR3 protein is CASSVRANTEAFF. CDR3 nucleotide sequence: TGCGCCAGCAGCGTCAGGGCGAACACTGAAGCTTTCTTT.

The chain uses TRBV10-2 and TRBJ2-3, with 9 bases identical to TRBD2. Germline V gives CDR1 WSHSY, CDR2 SAAADI. J lost 5 bases, V lost 2 bases, and 8 bases had no gene match. The CDR3 runs to 16 residues. The CDR3 loop reads CASSELGGGAGDTQYF. The DNA of the CDR3 is TGCGCCAGCAGTGAGCTTGGCGGGGGGGCTGGAGATACGCAGTATTTT.